The 21 T cell receptor beta chains given below trace back to one sample, sequenced in a study of T cell repertoires in cytomegalovirus infection. TCRdb reanalysed the reads using MiXCR and keeps one entry per CDR3 protein. Of some 800,000 distinct CDR3 sequences in the sample, about 30% are singletons; the top ten hold around 11%. Their specific antigens are unknown. The starting material was cultured CD8+ T cells from PBMCs, obtained from culture after CMV antigen stimulation. These receptors all stem from a human donor in good health (CMV status not recorded). Some clones in this sample may be carry-over from other donors' samples.

This clonotype showed up many times. The chain is built from TRBV7-6 and TRBJ1-1; D remains unclear. The V end was cut by 3 bases, the J end by 11 bases, with 19 bases between. This CDR3 is 14 amino acids long. Germline V lookup: CDR1 SGHVS, CDR2 FNYEAQ. CDR3 loop: CASSLKGPFQIAFF. The CDR3 coding sequence is TGTGCCAGCAGCTTGAAAGGGCCTTTCCAGATTGCTTTCTTT.

The sample holds many counts of this clonotype. This chain uses TRBV7-6 with TRBJ2-1; D is undetermined. This CDR3 has 11 amino acids. Per germline, CDR1 SGHVS and CDR2 FNYEAQ. V was cut by 5 bases and J by 8 bases, with 7 bases left in between. DNA for the CDR3: TGTGCCAGCAGCGTGGCGGATGAGCAGTTCTTC. This encodes CASSVADEQFF. The full variable domain, its missing parts supplied by reference TRBV7-6 and TRBJ2-1, is GAGVSQSPRYKVTKRGQDVALRCDPISGHVSLYWYRQALGQGPEFLTYFNYEAQQDKSGLPNDRFSAERPEGSISTLTIQRTEQRDSAMYRCASSVADEQFFGPGTRLTVL.

This clonotype was seen once. The chain joins TRBV2 to TRBJ2-7; D is unresolved. V was pared by 3 bases and J by 4 bases, with 16 bases between. Germline V gene lookup returns CDR1 SNHLY and CDR2 FYNNEI. This CDR3 has 15 residues. The CDR3 DNA is TGTGCCAGCAGTGAGCTTCGATTGGGAAATTACGAGCAGTACTTC. It translates to CASSELRLGNYEQYF. Drawing the rest from reference TRBV2 and TRBJ2-7, the complete variable domain is EPEVTQTPSHQVTQMGQEVILRCVPISNHLYFYWYRQILGQKVEFLVSFYNNEISEKSEIFDDQFSVERPDGSNFTLKIRSTKLEDSAMYFCASSELRLGNYEQYFGPGTRLTVT.

The chain uses TRBV14 and TRBJ2-1; TRBD1 is a possible D gene (5 bases). V was clipped by 1 base and J by 0 bases, with 10 bases between them. The CDR3 is 16 residues long. Germline CDR1 SGHDN, CDR2 FVKESK. CDR3 sequence (DNA): TGTGCCAGCAGCCAAGGGACACCGCACTCCTACAATGAGCAGTTCTTC. Its translation is CASSQGTPHSYNEQFF. Based on the CDR3 plus reference TRBV14 and TRBJ2-1, the full variable domain is EAGVTQFPSHSVIEKGQTVTLRCDPISGHDNLYWYRRVMGKEIKFLLHFVKESKQDESGMPNNRFLAERTGGTYSTLKVQPAELEDSGVYFCASSQGTPHSYNEQFFGPGTRLTVL.

This clonotype turned up a few times. The J gene is TRBJ2-7, the V gene TRBV6-5; TRBD2 aligns across 7 bases. Germline lookup yields CDR1 MNHEY and CDR2 SVGAGI. This CDR3 comprises 16 residues. With 6 bases clipped from V and 3 bases from J, the junction kept 14 bases outside the gene matches. The CDR3 region is CASSLTSSNGLYEQYF. The CDR3 nucleotides read TGTGCCAGCAGCTTGACTAGCTCCAACGGGCTCTACGAGCAGTACTTC.

This clonotype was counted between two and nine times. J is TRBJ2-3 and V is TRBV11-2, with D possibly matching TRBD1 (6 bases). This CDR3 is built from 15 residues. Germline values: CDR1 SGHAT, CDR2 FQNNGV. Between the trimmed V and J ends, which lost 1 base and 2 bases, there was a span of 10 bases. CDR3 sequence (DNA): TGTGCCAGCAGCTTAGTTTACAGGGCCACAGATACGCAGTATTTT. Amino acids: CASSLVYRATDTQYF.

This clonotype was observed a handful of times. The V and J genes are TRBV12-3 or TRBV12-4 and TRBJ2-6, with D perhaps TRBD1 or TRBD2 (5 bases each). The CDR3 is 18 residues long. Trimming stripped 5 bases from V and 3 bases from J, with 20 bases between. CDR3 residues: CASSPRDRPRGGANVLTF. DNA for the CDR3: TGTGCCAGCAGTCCAAGGGACCGACCTAGAGGTGGGGCCAACGTCCTGACTTTC.

In its sample, this clonotype was seen a few times. The chain joins TRBV7-6 to TRBJ2-5, with D perhaps given as TRBD1 or TRBD2 (5 bases each). The CDR3 consists of 13 residues. The V and J ends lost 7 bases and 4 bases respectively, with 13 bases between them. The V gene's germline CDR1 is SGHVS and CDR2 FNYEAQ. CDR3 residues: CASNPGPRETQYF. CDR3 DNA: TGTGCCAGCAATCCGGGGCCGCGAGAGACCCAGTACTTC.

A few counts support this clonotype. This chain connects TRBV6-6 to TRBJ2-7; TRBD1 matches 7 bases. This CDR3 contains 17 residues. The V gene's germline CDR1 is MNHNY and CDR2 SVGAGI (reference sequence). V shed 5 bases and J 3 bases; nucleotides not matched to a gene: 16. The CDR3 region has the DNA TGTGCCAGCAGTCCCCGGACAGGATACAGCCCTGACTACGAGCAGTACGTC. Encoded protein: CASSPRTGYSPDYEQYV.

In regard to this clonotype: A junction end diverges from the germline sequence, so it may reflect a read error. J is TRBJ2-7 and V is TRBV10-1; 9 bases line up with TRBD1. The CDR3 is 14 amino acids. Germline lookup yields CDR1 WNHNN and CDR2 SYGVQD (reference sequence). In DNA form, the CDR3 reads TGCGCCAGCAGTGCACAGGGGGCTATCTACGAGAAGTACTTC. Its protein is CASSAQGAIYEKYF.

This clonotype was seen ten or more times. This chain uses TRBV12-3 or TRBV12-4 with TRBJ2-3, with D perhaps assigned TRBD1 or TRBD2 (5 bases each). V lost 3 bases and J lost 2, with 9 bases in between. There are 14 residues in the CDR3. CDR3 sequence (DNA): TGTGCCAGCAGTTTGGGACGTATCACAGATACGCAGTATTTT. Translation: CASSLGRITDTQYF.

The chain uses TRBV6-1 and TRBJ2-1, with a possible D match to TRBD1 (5 bases). The CDR3 loop spans 18 amino acids. The ends were cut back, 1 base at V and 6 bases at J, with 22 bases in the middle. Germline V gene data show CDR1 as MNHNS and CDR2 as SASEGT. The CDR3 reads CASSEEWLDTLGVNEQFF. The DNA for the CDR3 is TGTGCCAGCAGTGAAGAATGGTTGGACACTCTTGGGGTCAATGAGCAGTTCTTC.

The chain joins TRBV11-3 to TRBJ1-4; 8 bases agree with TRBD1. This CDR3 region has 19 residues. CDR1 is SGHNT and CDR2 is YENEEA in the germline V gene. Germline trimming cut 3 bases from V and 5 bases from J; bases unmatched to any gene: 17. The CDR3 loop reads CASSFNSKLPGQANEKLFF. CDR3 bases: TGTGCCAGCAGCTTTAATAGTAAACTTCCGGGACAGGCAAATGAAAAACTGTTTTTT.

This chain connects TRBV27 to TRBJ2-7; possible D gene TRBD2, 5 bases. The ends were cut back, 10 bases at V and 2 bases at J, with 15 bases in the middle. This CDR3 comprises 13 residues. CDR1 MNHEY and CDR2 SMNVEV come from the germline V gene (reference sequence). DNA for the CDR3: TGTGCCACCGCCCCCCTCGGGGCCTACGAGCAGTACGTC. Translated: CATAPLGAYEQYV.

This clonotype was seen only a few times. The rearrangement joins TRBV5-6 to TRBJ2-7; 12 positions match TRBD1. Germline loops: CDR1 SGHDT, CDR2 YYEEEE. The CDR3 runs to 15 residues. V lost 4 bases to trimming and J lost 0 bases; unmatched junction nucleotides: 2. Here the CDR3 reads CASSPGQGASYEQYV. The CDR3 bases are TGTGCCAGCAGCCCGGGACAGGGGGCCTCCTACGAGCAGTACGTC.

The J gene is TRBJ1-1, the V gene TRBV18, with D tentatively TRBD1 (5 bases). Germline values: CDR1 KGHSH, CDR2 LQKENI. The CDR3 runs to 15 residues. V dropped 4 bases and J dropped 7 bases, with 19 bases sitting between them. The CDR3 loop reads CASSLLGEGTFEAFF. In DNA, the CDR3 is TGTGCCAGCTCACTACTGGGAGAAGGGACCTTTGAAGCTTTCTTT.

The gene calls are TRBV7-9 and TRBJ2-1, with TRBD1 identical over 7 bases. This CDR3 region has 16 residues. The V gene end was trimmed by 2 bases and the J gene end by 7 bases; junction bases not matched to a gene: 11. CDR1 SEHNR and CDR2 FQNEAQ come from the germline V gene (reference sequence). The CDR3 DNA follows: TGTGCCAGCAGCTTAACGGAAGGACAGGTATGGAATGAGCAGTTCTTC. Protein sequence: CASSLTEGQVWNEQFF.

This clonotype was seen a handful of times. The genes are TRBV28 and TRBJ2-3; possible D gene TRBD2, 6 bases. Germline CDR1 is MDHEN and CDR2 is SYDVKM. This CDR3 has 20 residues. Deletions cut 4 bases from V and 3 bases from J, with 29 bases between. CDR3 in DNA: TGTGCCAGCAGTTCCCCCCGGGACTCTCCTCCCCCTAAAGCTACAGATACGCAGTATTTT. It specifies CASSSPRDSPPPKATDTQYF.

In this sample, this clonotype turned up a few times. The chain carries TRBV7-9 and TRBJ2-3; D is possibly TRBD2 (7 bases). This CDR3 spans 14 amino acids. V was cut by 8 bases and J by 0 bases, with 12 bases left in between. CDR1 and CDR2 (germline): SEHNR, FQNEAQ (reference sequence). The CDR3 coding sequence is TGTGCCAGCCAACGGGGGGCCAGCACAGATACGCAGTATTTT. It codes for CASQRGASTDTQYF.

V and J are TRBV4-1 and TRBJ2-2, with TRBD2 matching 9 bases. This CDR3 is 17 amino acids long. Trimming took 0 bases from V and 0 from J; bases not matched to a gene: 2. Per germline, CDR1 MGHRA and CDR2 YSYEKL. CDR3 nucleotides: TGCGCCAGCAGCCAAGAGTCTAGCGGGGCGAACACCGGGGAGCTGTTTTTT. It is translated as CASSQESSGANTGELFF.

The chain recombines TRBV20-1 with TRBJ1-1; the match to TRBD1 covers 7 bases. V lost 1 base to trimming and J lost 9 bases; unmatched junction nucleotides: 8. The CDR3 contains 13 residues. CDR1 is DFQATT and CDR2 is SNEGSKA in the germline V gene (reference sequence). CDR3 in amino acids: CSARGNRGGKAFF. The CDR3 DNA reads as TGCAGTGCTAGAGGAAACAGGGGTGGCAAAGCTTTCTTT.